The present TCR beta chain was sequenced within a study of blood T cell repertoires in COVID-19. In the study overall: Acute and convalescent COVID-19 specimens originated in the United States, Italy and Spain.

Membership in each cohort depended on participant-reported clinical history. This CDR3 has 13 amino acids. Germline lookup yields CDR1 SGDLS and CDR2 YYNGEE. The ends lost 6 bases at V and 7 bases at J; junction bases unmatched: 9. TCRdb's copy holds only in-frame clones and misses some; the assay was immunoSEQ multiplex PCR. Among some 200,000 clones listed, about 80% were seen once. The chain joins TRBV9 to TRBJ1-2, with TRBD1 matching over 7 bases. Sequenced sample: PBMCs or T cells enriched from blood (not recorded which). The sequence was collected from a woman in her thirties or forties with acute COVID-19. The CDR3 sequence is CASTPDGTVGYTF. CDR3 nucleotides: TGTGCCAGCACTCCCGATGGGACAGTTGGCTACACCTTC.